One sample yielded the 8 T cell receptor beta chains listed below, sequenced in a study of a mutant IDH1 vaccine in newly diagnosed glioma. Method: immunoSEQ multiplex PCR; TCRdb's copy keeps in-frame clones and lacks some. The data show more than 50,000 clones, with about 86% seen just once and approximately 2.6% held by the top ten. Stated time point: baseline, week 1 (first vaccination visit). Indicated treatment: pre-vaccination baseline after standard-of-care therapy. The sequencing used PBMCs, collected from a glioma patient treated with radiotherapy, temozolomide or both. These receptors all come from a man aged 25 to 40 with glioma.

The chain joins TRBV4-1 to TRBJ1-4; 9 bases match TRBD1. The CDR3 has 17 amino acids. Germline values: CDR1 MGHRA, CDR2 YSYEKL. The V gene end was trimmed by 5 bases and the J gene end by 4 bases; junction bases not matched to a gene: 11. Written as DNA, the CDR3 is TGCGCCAGCAGCGCACCCGGGACAGGGATCGGTAATGAAAAACTGTTTTTT. It is translated as CASSAPGTGIGNEKLFF.

The chain recombines TRBV18 with TRBJ1-5; TRBD1 matches at 9 bases. Looked up from germline, CDR1 is KGHSH and CDR2 is LQKENI. The CDR3 loop spans 16 amino acids. The ends lost 4 bases at V and 7 bases at J; junction bases unmatched: 11. This chain's CDR3 is CASSQGVQGAQQPQHF. The DNA for the CDR3 is TGTGCCAGCTCACAGGGAGTACAGGGGGCGCAGCAGCCCCAGCATTTT.

The sample holds a few counts of this clone. The chain has TRBV4-1 and TRBJ1-2; no firm D call. This CDR3 contains 15 residues. The germline CDR1 and CDR2 sequences are MGHRA and YSYEKL. V was clipped by 2 bases and J by 4 bases, with 14 bases between them. CDR3 DNA sequence: TGCGCCAGCAGCCAAAATACACAAATGAGCTATGGCTACACCTTC. Encoded protein: CASSQNTQMSYGYTF.

The chain joins TRBV11-2 to TRBJ2-1; D ambiguous. Trimming pared 1 base from V and 8 bases from J, leaving 6 bases between. The CDR3 has 12 amino acids. Germline loops: CDR1 SGHAT, CDR2 FQNNGV. The CDR3 DNA sequence: TGTGCCAGCAGCTTAGGGGTGGATGAGCAGTTCTTC. It is translated as CASSLGVDEQFF.

A single count supports this clone. This chain links TRBV7-9 with TRBJ1-3; D is ambiguous. This CDR3 contains 16 residues. Per germline, CDR1 SEHNR and CDR2 FQNEAQ (reference sequence). Deletions cut 5 bases from V and 0 bases from J, with 14 bases between. CDR3 coding DNA: TGTGCCAGCAGCCCAGAAGGGTGGACCTCTGGAAACACCATATATTTT. It translates to CASSPEGWTSGNTIYF.

The chain combines TRBV27 with TRBJ2-5, with 12 bases fitting TRBD2. The CDR3 loop spans 16 amino acids. The V gene's germline CDR1 is MNHEY and CDR2 SMNVEV (reference sequence). Unmatched junction bases numbered 8, after V lost 4 bases and J lost 5 bases. CDR3 loop: CASSSILAGGPETQYF. In nucleotides, the CDR3 is TGTGCCAGCAGTTCAATCCTAGCGGGGGGGCCGGAGACCCAGTACTTC.

The gene calls are TRBV4-1 and TRBJ2-3, with 7 nucleotides matching TRBD2. The CDR3 totals 20 residues. Germline CDR1 and CDR2: MGHRA and YSYEKL. After removal of 4 bases from V and 5 bases from J, the junction contained 24 bases not matched to a gene. CDR3 loop: CASSRSGLQDGNLLKDTQYF. DNA for the CDR3: TGCGCCAGCAGCCGGTCGGGACTACAGGATGGGAATTTGCTCAAAGATACGCAGTATTTT.

This sequence joins TRBV9 and TRBJ2-3; 10 bases agree with TRBD2. V was pared by 3 bases and J by 4 bases, with 5 bases of the junction left unmatched. This CDR3 comprises 15 residues. CDR1 SGDLS and CDR2 YYNGEE come from the germline V gene. CDR3 sequence: CASSASGGRSDTQYF. The CDR3 DNA reads TGTGCCAGCAGCGCTAGCGGGGGAAGATCAGATACGCAGTATTTT.